This T cell receptor (beta chain) is drawn from a study of blood T cell repertoires in COVID-19. As for the study in general: COVID-19 samples, acute and convalescent, were from the United States, Italy and Spain.

There are 12 residues in the CDR3. CDR1 is KGHDR and CDR2 is SFDVKD in the germline V gene. The V end lost 6 bases, the J end lost 10 bases, and 11 bases lay between the germline ends. Original methodology: Researchers report that nucleated cell counts were estimated from reference gene primer amplification. The repertoire was sequenced with immunoSEQ multiplex PCR; TCRdb's copy has only in-frame clones and lacks some. V, J and clone size derive from that table, while D and trimming were established from the DNA sequence. The table has some 270,000 clones, roughly 86% seen once. This TCR was recovered from a woman aged 55-69 years who had recovered from COVID-19. The chain is built from TRBV24-1 and TRBJ1-4; D unclear. The sequenced material came from peripheral blood. The DNA of the CDR3 is TGTGCCACCAGTCTGGGAGAGGGAAAACTGTTTTTT. Encoded protein: CATSLGEGKLFF.